This T cell receptor beta chain originates from a study of cytomegalovirus exposure and HLA in healthy donors. The CDR3 has 15 amino acids. The trim removed 3 bases at V and 5 bases at J, leaving 5 bases unmatched. Germline CDR1 and CDR2: KGHSH and LQKENI. Study-level results: Fewer N-insertions than the approximately 700-donor mean were reportedly shown by an Asian-associated ancestry cluster in a later analysis. HLA-A and HLA-B allele assignments for most subjects were reportedly predicted accurately using TCR beta sequences.

This clone was found once. Its specificity is unknown. Vbeta (60) and Jbeta (13) primers were used in the PCR. Here immunoSEQ multiplex PCR was the method, and the copy in TCRdb shows in-frame clones only, minus some. The sample records around 150,000 clones, around 80% being singletons. This sequence was found in a man aged 40-55 years in good health and CMV-seronegative. The gene calls are TRBV18 and TRBJ1-4; 8 bases map to TRBD1. Sequenced sample: PBMCs. CDR3 sequence: CASSPSGTGNEKLFF. The CDR3 coding sequence is TGTGCCAGCTCACCCTCTGGGACAGGAAATGAAAAACTGTTTTTT. The full variable domain, completed using reference TRBV18 and TRBJ1-4, is NAGVMQNPRHLVRRRGQEARLRCSPMKGHSHVYWYRQLPEEGLKFMVYLQKENIIDESGMPKERFSAEFPKEGPSILRIQQVVRGDSAAYFCASSPSGTGNEKLFFGSGTQLSVL.